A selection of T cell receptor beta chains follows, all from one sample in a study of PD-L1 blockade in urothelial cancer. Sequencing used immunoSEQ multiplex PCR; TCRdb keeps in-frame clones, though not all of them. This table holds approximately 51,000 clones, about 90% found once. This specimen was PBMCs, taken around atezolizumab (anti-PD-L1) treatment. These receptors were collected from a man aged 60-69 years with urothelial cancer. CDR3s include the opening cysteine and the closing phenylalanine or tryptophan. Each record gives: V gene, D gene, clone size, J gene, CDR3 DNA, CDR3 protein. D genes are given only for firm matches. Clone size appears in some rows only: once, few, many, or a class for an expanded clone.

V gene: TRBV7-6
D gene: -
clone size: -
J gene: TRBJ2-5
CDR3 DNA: TGTGCCAGCAGCTATCGGGGGGCCAGGGTGGAGACCCAGTACTTC
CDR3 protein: CASSYRGARVETQYF

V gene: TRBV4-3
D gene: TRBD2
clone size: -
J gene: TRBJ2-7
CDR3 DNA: TGCGCCAGCAGCCAAGATCGCAGCGGGGGCTCCTACGAGCAGTACTTC
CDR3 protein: CASSQDRSGGSYEQYF

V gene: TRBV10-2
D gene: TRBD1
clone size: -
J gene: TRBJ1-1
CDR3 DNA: TGCGCCAGCAGTGACCCCACAGGGGGGGCTTTCTTT
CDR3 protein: CASSDPTGGAFF

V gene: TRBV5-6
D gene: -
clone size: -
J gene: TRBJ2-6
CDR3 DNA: TGTGCCAGCAGTTTGGGGAGCCGGGGAGGGGCCAACGTCCTGACTTTC
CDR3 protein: CASSLGSRGGANVLTF

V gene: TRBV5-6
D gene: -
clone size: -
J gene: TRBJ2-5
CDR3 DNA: TGTGCCAGCAGATCGCAGGTAGGGGGGACCCAGTACTTC
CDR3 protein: CASRSQVGGTQYF

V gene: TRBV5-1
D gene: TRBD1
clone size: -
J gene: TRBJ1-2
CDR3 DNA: TGCGCCAGCAGCCCATACAGGGGTTATGGCTACACCTTC
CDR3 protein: CASSPYRGYGYTF

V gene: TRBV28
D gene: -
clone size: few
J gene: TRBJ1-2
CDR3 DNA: TGTGCCAGCAGTTTGAGAGGCGGCGATAGGAATGGCTACACCTTC
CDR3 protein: CASSLRGGDRNGYTF

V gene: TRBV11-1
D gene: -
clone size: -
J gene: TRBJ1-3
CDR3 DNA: TGTGCCAGCAGCTTAGACAGGACCTCTGGAAACACCATATATTTT
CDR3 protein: CASSLDRTSGNTIYF

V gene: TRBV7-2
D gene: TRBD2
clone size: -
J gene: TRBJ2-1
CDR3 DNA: TGTGCCAGCAGCTTAGTGGCGGGAGGGTGGGATGAGCAGTTCTTC
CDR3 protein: CASSLVAGGWDEQFF

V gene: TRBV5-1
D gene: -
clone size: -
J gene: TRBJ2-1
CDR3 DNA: TGCGCCAGCAGCGTCCCCTCGGGGAATGAGCAGTTCTTC
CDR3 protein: CASSVPSGNEQFF

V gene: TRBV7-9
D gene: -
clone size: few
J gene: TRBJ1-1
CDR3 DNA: TGTGCCAGCAGCTCGCCGGACAGTTTGAACACTGAAGCTTTCTTT
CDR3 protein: CASSSPDSLNTEAFF

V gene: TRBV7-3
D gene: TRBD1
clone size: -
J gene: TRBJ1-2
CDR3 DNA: TGTGCCAGCAGCAAAACGGGACAGGGCTACACCTTC
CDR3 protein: CASSKTGQGYTF

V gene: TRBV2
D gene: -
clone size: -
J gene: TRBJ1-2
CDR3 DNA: TGTGCCAGCAGTGAAGTGCGTGTTAACTATGGCTACACCTTC
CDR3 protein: CASSEVRVNYGYTF

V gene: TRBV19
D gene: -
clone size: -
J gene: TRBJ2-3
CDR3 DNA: TGTGCCAGTAGTATCTCTTCGGGTGATACGCAGTATTTT
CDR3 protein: CASSISSGDTQYF

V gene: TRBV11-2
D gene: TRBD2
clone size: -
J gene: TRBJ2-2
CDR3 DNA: TGTGCCAGCAGCATTAGCGGGCGGAACACCGGGGAGCTGTTTTTT
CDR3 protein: CASSISGRNTGELFF

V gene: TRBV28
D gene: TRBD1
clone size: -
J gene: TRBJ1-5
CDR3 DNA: TGTGCCAGCAGCTTCGATAACAGGGGGCTTGGTCAGCCCCAGCATTTT
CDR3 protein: CASSFDNRGLGQPQHF

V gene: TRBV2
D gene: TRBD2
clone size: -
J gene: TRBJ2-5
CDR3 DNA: TGTGCCAGCAGTGAAGTAGGCCTAGCGGGAAGAGAGACCCAGTACTTC
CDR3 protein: CASSEVGLAGRETQYF

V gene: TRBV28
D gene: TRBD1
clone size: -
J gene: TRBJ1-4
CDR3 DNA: TGTGCCAGCAGTTGGACAGGGGGCAGGAATGAAAAACTGTTTTTT
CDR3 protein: CASSWTGGRNEKLFF

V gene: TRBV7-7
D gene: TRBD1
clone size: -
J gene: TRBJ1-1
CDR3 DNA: TGTGCTAGCAGCCCGGGACAGGGGATGACGGCTTTCTTT
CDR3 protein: CASSPGQGMTAFF

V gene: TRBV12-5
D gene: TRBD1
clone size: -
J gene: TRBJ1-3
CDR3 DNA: TGTGCTAGTGGTTTTCTTTCCCTGACAGGGAACTCTGGAAACACCATATATTTT
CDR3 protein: CASGFLSLTGNSGNTIYF

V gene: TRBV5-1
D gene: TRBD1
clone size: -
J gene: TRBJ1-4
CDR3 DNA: TGCGCCAGCAGCCAGGGACAGGGGGTTGAAAAACTGTTTTTT
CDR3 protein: CASSQGQGVEKLFF

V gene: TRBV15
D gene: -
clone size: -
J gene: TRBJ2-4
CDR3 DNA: TGTGCCACCAGCAGAGATCAACAGGATACCATAGCCAAAAACATTCAGTACTTC
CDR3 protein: CATSRDQQDTIAKNIQYF

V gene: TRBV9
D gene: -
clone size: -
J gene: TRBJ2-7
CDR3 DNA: TGTGCCAGCAGCGTAGGGGGCGGAACCTACGAGCAGTACTTC
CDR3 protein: CASSVGGGTYEQYF

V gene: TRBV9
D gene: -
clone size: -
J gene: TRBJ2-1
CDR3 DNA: TGTGCCAGCAGCGTAGCTACGCGGGACAATGAGCAGTTCTTC
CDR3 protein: CASSVATRDNEQFF

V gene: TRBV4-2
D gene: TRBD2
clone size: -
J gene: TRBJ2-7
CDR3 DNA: TGTGCCAGCAGCCGCGAGACTAGCGGGGCCTCCTACGAGCAGTACTTC
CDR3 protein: CASSRETSGASYEQYF

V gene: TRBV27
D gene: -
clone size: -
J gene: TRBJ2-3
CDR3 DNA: TGTGCCAGCAGTCGAAATCCCGGGTCGATACCAGATACGCAGTATTTT
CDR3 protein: CASSRNPGSIPDTQYF

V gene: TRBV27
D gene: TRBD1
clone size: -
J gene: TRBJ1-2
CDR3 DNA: TGTACCAGCAGTTTATCGCCAGGGGGGACAGTATATGGCTACACCTTC
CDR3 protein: CTSSLSPGGTVYGYTF

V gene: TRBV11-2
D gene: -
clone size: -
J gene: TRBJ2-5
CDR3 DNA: TGTGCCAGCAGCTCCAGGGTCAGTTATCAAGAGACCCAGTACTTC
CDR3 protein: CASSSRVSYQETQYF

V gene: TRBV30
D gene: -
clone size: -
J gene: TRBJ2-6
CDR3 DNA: TGTGCCTCGATAAGGGGCCACGTCCTGACTTTC
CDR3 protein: CASIRGHVLTF

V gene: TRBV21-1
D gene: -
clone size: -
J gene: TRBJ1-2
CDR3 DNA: TGTGCCAGCAGCAAAGTGGAGGGGACCGGCTATGGCTACACCTTC
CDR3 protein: CASSKVEGTGYGYTF

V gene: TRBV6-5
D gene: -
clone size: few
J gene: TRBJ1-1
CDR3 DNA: TGTGCCAGCAGAACCGGGACTTTGGGAGCTGAAGCTTTCTTT
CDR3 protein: CASRTGTLGAEAFF

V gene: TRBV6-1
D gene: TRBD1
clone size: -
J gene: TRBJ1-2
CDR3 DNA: TGTGCCAGCAACCTGGACAGGGACGGCTATGGCTACACCTTC
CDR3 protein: CASNLDRDGYGYTF

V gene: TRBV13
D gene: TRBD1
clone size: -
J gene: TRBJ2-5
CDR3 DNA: TGTGCCAGCAGCATGCTCCGGGACAGGGGGCAAGAGACCCAGTACTTC
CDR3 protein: CASSMLRDRGQETQYF

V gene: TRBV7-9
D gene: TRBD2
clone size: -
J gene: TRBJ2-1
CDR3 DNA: TGTGCCAGCAGCTTAGATCTAGCGGGAGGTTTCCGCTCCTACAATGAGCAGTTCTTC
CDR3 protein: CASSLDLAGGFRSYNEQFF

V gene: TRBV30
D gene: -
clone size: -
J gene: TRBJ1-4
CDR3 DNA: TGTGCCTGGAACGGGGGACCCATCACTGGAGCTAATGAAAAACTGTTTTTT
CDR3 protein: CAWNGGPITGANEKLFF

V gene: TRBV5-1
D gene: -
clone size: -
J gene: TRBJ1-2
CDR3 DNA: TGCACCAGCAGCTTGGGGCAGCTAGATGGCTACACCTTC
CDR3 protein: CTSSLGQLDGYTF

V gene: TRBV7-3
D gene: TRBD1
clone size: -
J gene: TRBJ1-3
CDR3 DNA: TGTGCCAGCAGCCCCGATCCGGGACAGAAAGGAAACACCATATATTTT
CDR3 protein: CASSPDPGQKGNTIYF

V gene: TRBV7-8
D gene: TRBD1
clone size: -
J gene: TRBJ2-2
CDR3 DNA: TGTGCCAGCGGAGACAGGGGAGGCACCGGGGAGCTGTTTTTT
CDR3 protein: CASGDRGGTGELFF

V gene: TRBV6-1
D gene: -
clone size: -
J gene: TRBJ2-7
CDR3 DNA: TGTGCCAGCAGTGAGGGTCAGCGGACTGAGCAGTACTTC
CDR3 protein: CASSEGQRTEQYF

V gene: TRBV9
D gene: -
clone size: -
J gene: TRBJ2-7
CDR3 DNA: TGTGCCAGCAGCGTAGGACAGGGAGGATACGAGCAGTACTTC
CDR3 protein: CASSVGQGGYEQYF

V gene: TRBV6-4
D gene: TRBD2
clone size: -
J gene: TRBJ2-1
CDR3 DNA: TGTGCCAGCAGTGAGAATGGGCGGGAGATAAACAATGAGCAGTTCTTC
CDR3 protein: CASSENGREINNEQFF